The 30 T cell receptor beta chains given below trace back to one sample, sequenced in a study of T cell repertoires in cytomegalovirus infection. TCRdb independently ran MiXCR on the reads; one entry per CDR3 protein. The table records about 190,000 distinct CDR3 sequences, about 30% of them present only once. What was sequenced was PBMCs. These receptors were taken from a human donor in good health (CMV status not recorded). Some clones in this sample may be carry-over from other donors' samples.

This clonotype turned up a few times. The CDR3 nucleotides read TGTGCCAGCAGTTTACGGTCAACAGTAGGACTGAACACTGAAGCTTTCTTT. This encodes CASSLRSTVGLNTEAFF. The V and J genes are TRBV12-3 or TRBV12-4 and TRBJ1-1; unclear D gene. Deletions cut 2 bases from V and 0 bases from J, with 16 bases between. The CDR3 totals 17 residues.

V is TRBV6-2 or TRBV6-3 and J is TRBJ1-3; the D is unclear. Germline CDR1 reads MNHEY; CDR2 reads SVGEGT. V was shortened by 2 bases and J by 0 bases, with 8 bases between the two germline ends. The CDR3 has 15 amino acids. The CDR3 protein is CASSYGGFSGNTIYF. DNA of the CDR3: TGTGCCAGCAGTTACGGAGGATTCTCTGGAAACACCATATATTTT.

This clonotype was seen only a few times. This chain uses TRBV9 with TRBJ1-5, with 8 bases fitting TRBD1. The CDR3 has 15 amino acids. In germline, CDR1 is SGDLS, CDR2 YYNGEE. V lost 4 bases and J lost 4; bases outside the gene matches: 7. The CDR3 loop reads CASSPTGAGNQPQHF. The CDR3 bases are TGTGCCAGCAGCCCGACAGGGGCTGGGAATCAGCCCCAGCATTTT.

This chain uses TRBV6-2 or TRBV6-3 with TRBJ1-1; D unresolved. The CDR3 sequence is 13 residues long. Germline-derived CDR1 and CDR2 are MNHEY and SVGEGT. Trimming shortened V by 3 bases and J by 4 bases, and 9 bases separated the two germline ends. CDR3 loop: CASSYPPGTEAFF. CDR3 DNA sequence: TGTGCCAGCAGTTATCCCCCAGGCACTGAAGCTTTCTTT.

The chain employs TRBV28 and TRBJ1-2; maybe TRBD1 (6 bases). The germline CDR1 and CDR2 sequences are MDHEN and SYDVKM. The CDR3 contains 14 residues. Trimming stripped 4 bases from V and 4 bases from J, with 13 bases between. The CDR3 DNA is TGTGCCAGCAGTTCTCTACCGGACAGCTATGGCTACACCTTC. It yields the protein CASSSLPDSYGYTF.

At least ten counts were recorded for this clonotype. This chain joins TRBV7-2 and TRBJ1-2; 8 bases are a match to TRBD1. Germline V CDR1 and CDR2: SGHTA, FQGNSA. The CDR3 length is 15 residues. Trimming took 0 bases from V and 3 from J; bases not matched to a gene: 3. The chain's CDR3 is CASSLAAGGDYGYTF. CDR3 sequence (DNA): TGTGCCAGCAGCTTAGCCGCAGGGGGCGACTATGGCTACACCTTC.

The rearrangement links TRBV10-2 to TRBJ1-1; D remains unclear. The CDR3 length is 13 residues. V lost 7 bases and J lost 1, with 10 bases in between. Germline V CDR1 and CDR2: WSHSY, SAAADI. CDR3 residues: CASKGAANTEAFF. CDR3 nucleotides: TGCGCCAGCAAGGGCGCCGCGAACACTGAAGCTTTCTTT.

This clonotype was counted ten times or more. The V and J genes are TRBV7-6 and TRBJ1-6; 8 nucleotides align to TRBD1. The CDR3 totals 15 residues. Germline V gene data show CDR1 as SGHVS and CDR2 as FNYEAQ. V was pared by 2 bases and J by 9 bases, with 6 bases of the junction left unmatched. The CDR3: CASSLSQGGSSPLHF. Here the CDR3 DNA reads TGTGCCAGCAGCTTATCACAGGGGGGGAGTTCACCCCTCCACTTT.

A word on this clonotype: An end of the junction differs from the germline gene, which may be a read error. This CDR3 reads CASSQDRAGVNTEAFF. The CDR3 DNA sequence: TGTGCCAGCAGCCAAGATCGGGCAGGGGTGAACACTGAAGCTTTCTTT. The chain links TRBV4-1 to TRBJ1-1; D perhaps matches TRBD1 (6 bases). The CDR3 consists of 16 residues. Per the germline V gene, CDR1 is MGHRA and CDR2 is YSYEKL.

The V call is TRBV15, the J call TRBJ1-1; no firm D call. V gave up 8 bases and J gave up 3 bases, with 16 bases separating them. This CDR3 has 14 amino acids. The germline V gene encodes CDR1 LNHNV and CDR2 YYDKDF (reference sequence). The CDR3 loop is CATSDTRSHTEAFF. CDR3 DNA: TGTGCCACCTCTGACACCAGGAGTCACACTGAAGCTTTCTTT.

The chain carries TRBV2 and TRBJ1-1, with TRBD1 matching over 12 bases. The CDR3 has 16 amino acids. The germline CDR1 and CDR2 sequences are SNHLY and FYNNEI. After removal of 7 bases from V and 4 bases from J, the junction contained 10 bases not matched to a gene. The CDR3 nucleotides are TGTGCCAGCACCACGGGACAGGGGGCGCGGAGCACTGAAGCTTTCTTT. This gives the protein CASTTGQGARSTEAFF.

As to this clonotype: Its ends do not fully match the called genes, so a read error is possible. DNA for the CDR3: TGCAGTGCCTTTGGGACAAGGGCAGAAGAGACCCAGTATTTC. Residues: CSAFGTRAEETQYF. The chain couples TRBV20-1 to TRBJ2-5; the D gene is possibly TRBD1 (6 bases). This CDR3 has 14 amino acids. Germline assignment: CDR1 DFQATT and CDR2 SNEGSKA (reference sequence).

This clonotype was observed a few times. The chain combines TRBV4-1 with TRBJ2-7; weak D call: TRBD1 (5 bases). The CDR3 has 21 residues. CDR1 is MGHRA and CDR2 is YSYEKL in the germline V gene. The V end lost 3 bases, the J end lost 2 bases, and 32 bases lay between the germline ends. CDR3 nucleotide sequence: TGCGCCAGCAGCCACATGTCACCCCGAGACAGCCAACCTTACCCAACCTACGAGCAGTACTTC. This gives the protein CASSHMSPRDSQPYPTYEQYF.

V is TRBV5-4 and J is TRBJ1-1; 10 bases are a match to TRBD1. The CDR3 covers 15 residues. Germline trimming cut 3 bases from V and 3 bases from J; bases unmatched to any gene: 5. CDR1 and CDR2 from the germline V gene are SGHNT and YYREEE (reference sequence). The CDR3 sequence is CASSWGQGPDTEAFF. CDR3 in DNA: TGTGCCAGCAGCTGGGGACAGGGGCCAGACACTGAAGCTTTCTTT. The variable domain in full, with the rest retrieved from reference TRBV5-4 and TRBJ1-1, is ETGVTQSPTHLIKTRGQQVTLRCSSQSGHNTVSWYQQALGQGPQFIFQYYREEENGRGNFPPRFSGLQFPNYSSELNVNALELDDSALYLCASSWGQGPDTEAFFGQGTRLTVV.

This chain links TRBV7-9 with TRBJ2-5; D not resolved. CDR1 is SEHNR, CDR2 FQNEAQ, per germline (reference sequence). V was clipped by 2 bases and J by 4 bases, with 8 bases between them. The CDR3 loop spans 13 amino acids. The CDR3 DNA reads TGTGCCAGCAGCTTAAGGTTTGGAGAGACCCAGTACTTC. Its protein product is CASSLRFGETQYF.

In DNA form, the CDR3 reads TGTGCCAGCAGTTCTCGGGACACACCCGGGGAGGGTGGCTACACCTTC. Its protein is CASSSRDTPGEGGYTF. The chain has TRBV12-3 or TRBV12-4 and TRBJ1-2; weak D call: TRBD1 (6 bases). This CDR3 is built from 16 residues. Trimming left V 4 bases short and J 7 bases short, with 22 bases between.

In this sample, this clonotype turned up many times. The V call is TRBV7-2, the J call TRBJ2-3; 7 bases map to TRBD1. The CDR3 runs 15 residues. J gave up 3 bases and V 1 base, and 4 bases lay outside the gene matches. CDR1 is SGHTA and CDR2 is FQGNSA in the germline V gene. The CDR3 nucleotides read TGTGCCAGCAGCTTAGAGGCCAGGGGGACAGATACGCAGTATTTT. It translates to CASSLEARGTDTQYF.

This clonotype was seen a handful of times. The chain employs TRBV7-9 and TRBJ2-1; TRBD1 matches at 10 bases. Losses at the gene ends were 6 bases for V and 5 bases for J; bases not matched to a gene: 7. Germline V gene lookup returns CDR1 SEHNR and CDR2 FQNEAQ (reference sequence). CDR3 length: 15 amino acids. CDR3 coding DNA: TGTGCCAGCAGTTTGACAGGGGGCACGAACAATGAGCAGTTCTTC. Protein: CASSLTGGTNNEQFF.

The CDR3 nucleotides are TGTGCCAGCAGTTTAGAAGCCCGAGATACGCAGTATTTT. Protein product: CASSLEARDTQYF. The chain carries TRBV12-3 or TRBV12-4 and TRBJ2-3; D is unresolved. Trimming stripped 1 base from V and 5 bases from J, with 7 bases between. This CDR3 comprises 13 residues.

Ten or more counts support this clonotype. This chain uses TRBV7-2 with TRBJ1-1; maybe TRBD1 (5 bases). The germline gives CDR1 SGHTA, CDR2 FQGNSA. CDR3 size: 13 residues. Trimming removed 5 bases from V and 11 bases from J, with 18 bases in between. CDR3 loop: CASSLEVQGKAFF. The CDR3 nucleotides read TGTGCCAGCAGCCTCGAAGTCCAGGGAAAGGCTTTCTTT.

The CDR3 nucleotides are TGCGCAGGCCTAGCGGGGGGCTCGAATGAGCAGTTCTTC. As protein: CAGLAGGSNEQFF. The chain recombines TRBV20-1 with TRBJ2-1; 11 bases align to TRBD2. From germline, CDR1 is DFQATT and CDR2 SNEGSKA (reference sequence). The CDR3 length is 13 residues.

The chain joins TRBV7-9 to TRBJ2-6; D not certain. Trimming stripped 3 bases from V and 0 bases from J, with 15 bases between. The CDR3 extends over 18 amino acids. Per germline, CDR1 SEHNR and CDR2 FQNEAQ (reference sequence). CDR3 region: CASSFSWPHYSGANVLTF. The CDR3 region has the DNA TGTGCCAGCAGCTTTTCTTGGCCTCACTACTCTGGGGCCAACGTCCTGACTTTC.

The chain couples TRBV20-1 to TRBJ1-1; 7 bases align to TRBD1. The CDR3 is made up of 13 amino acids. Per the germline V gene, CDR1 is DFQATT and CDR2 is SNEGSKA (reference sequence). Losses at the gene ends were 3 bases for V and 5 bases for J; bases not matched to a gene: 6. The CDR3 DNA is TGCAGTGCTAGGACAGGGCCGGAAACTGAAGCTTTCTTT. This gives the protein CSARTGPETEAFF.

This clonotype appeared many times. This sequence joins TRBV2 and TRBJ1-6; TRBD1 aligns across 9 bases. J gave up 7 bases and V 5 bases, and 6 bases lay outside the gene matches. The CDR3 has 15 residues. Germline V CDR1 and CDR2: SNHLY, FYNNEI. The CDR3 DNA reads TGTGCCAGCAGTCGGAGGACAGGGGTGAATTCACCCCTCCACTTT. Translated: CASSRRTGVNSPLHF.

This sequence joins TRBV6-2 or TRBV6-3 and TRBJ2-1; a possible D gene is TRBD1 (6 bases). Germline loops: CDR1 MNHEY, CDR2 SVGEGT. The CDR3 runs to 15 residues. The V and J ends lost 6 bases and 7 bases respectively, with 19 bases between them. CDR3 nucleotide sequence: TGTGCCAGCAGGACTATCGACAGGCAGTCGAATGAGCAGTTCTTC. Translating it yields CASRTIDRQSNEQFF.

The chain couples TRBV28 to TRBJ1-4; D not resolved. Trimming took off 4 bases at V and 3 bases at J, with 12 bases between the two ends. This CDR3 spans 15 amino acids. The germline V gene has CDR1 MDHEN and CDR2 SYDVKM. In nucleotides, the CDR3 is TGTGCCAGCAGTTCCCGCCTTCGGGCTAATGAAAAACTGTTTTTT. Its protein product is CASSSRLRANEKLFF.

This clonotype turned up a few times. This chain uses TRBV6-1 with TRBJ1-2; 11 bases map to TRBD1. Trimming took 6 bases from V and 3 from J; bases not matched to a gene: 6. This CDR3 is 15 amino acids long. Germline-derived CDR1 and CDR2 are MNHNS and SASEGT. CDR3 coding DNA: TGTGCCAGCAGGCCCCCGGGACAGGGGGACTATGGCTACACCTTC. Translated: CASRPPGQGDYGYTF.

This clonotype was detected many times. The rearrangement links TRBV7-2 to TRBJ2-4, with D unresolved. Between the trimmed V and J ends, which lost 2 bases and 9 bases, there was a span of 8 bases. The CDR3 is made up of 12 amino acids. Germline assignment: CDR1 SGHTA and CDR2 FQGNSA. Written as DNA, the CDR3 is TGTGCCAGCAGCTTATCAGGCTCCATTCAGTACTTC. It codes for CASSLSGSIQYF.

This sequence joins TRBV6-5 and TRBJ1-1; tentatively, D is TRBD1 (6 bases). This CDR3 region has 15 residues. V lost 5 bases to trimming and J lost 4 bases, with 17 bases between them. Germline V lookup: CDR1 MNHEY, CDR2 SVGAGI. The CDR3 sequence is CASSPNRARGTEAFF. Here the CDR3 DNA reads TGTGCCAGCAGTCCCAACAGGGCGCGGGGCACTGAAGCTTTCTTT.

The chain recombines TRBV7-9 with TRBJ2-3; tentatively, D is TRBD1 (7 bases). CDR1 is SEHNR, CDR2 FQNEAQ, per germline (reference sequence). The CDR3 has 16 amino acids. Trimming took off 4 bases at V and 6 bases at J, with 20 bases between the two ends. The CDR3 loop reads CASSSGGRGQSDTQYF. The CDR3 DNA reads as TGTGCCAGCAGCTCAGGGGGGAGAGGACAATCTGATACGCAGTATTTT.